This T cell receptor beta chain was observed in a study of spatial heterogeneity in lung cancer. Study overall: Correlation of TCR transcript counts in tumor regions with a T cell module score from matched bulk RNA-seq was strong.

Time point given: sample taken at primary tumor resection. In its sample, this clonotype was seen many times. Its antigen is unknown. This beta chain represents an off-target read in a library built for alpha chains; its size is of limited meaning. The CDR3 sequence is 12 residues long. Germline CDR1 and CDR2: MNHEY and SMNVEV (reference sequence). V dropped 8 bases and J dropped 2 bases, with 9 bases sitting between them. One entry per CDR3 protein results from TCRdb running MiXCR on the 5' RACE reads. The sample contains about 7,000 distinct CDR3 sequences, over 10% of which appear only once. Study results and limitations: Tumors with more nonsynonymous mutations had more expanded intratumoral alpha and beta TCRs.

The sample consisted of lung tumor tissue, taken at surgery. This TCR was sampled from a male donor with early-stage non-small cell lung cancer. The chain combines TRBV27 with TRBJ1-1; D remains ambiguous. CDR3 sequence: CASGRVNTEAFF. The CDR3 DNA sequence: TGTGCCAGCGGTCGGGTAAACACTGAAGCTTTCTTT.